Presented here are 17 T cell receptor beta chains from one specimen sequenced in a study of Ad26.COV2.S vaccination and SARS-CoV-2 variants. The sample's treatment: roughly 18 received Ad26.COV2.S at low or high dose, single or two shots; about 5 received placebo; per-sample allocation not given. Day 63 after the first injection of vaccine or placebo was the sampling time. The protocol was immunoSEQ multiplex PCR, while the TCRdb copy is restricted to in-frame clones and leaves out a portion. The sample consists of around 350,000 clones, roughly 84% of them appearing once. The sequenced sample was peripheral blood, obtained in a trial of Ad26.COV2.S vaccine versus placebo. Receptor source: a person aged 18-65 years who received the Ad26.COV2.S COVID-19 vaccine or a placebo.

The chain couples TRBV6-5 to TRBJ2-5; D possibly corresponds to TRBD2 (6 bases). Germline V gives CDR1 MNHEY, CDR2 SVGAGI. The CDR3 is 13 amino acids. V was trimmed by 7 bases and J by 4 bases, leaving 13 bases between them. CDR3 in amino acids: CASMRGTVETQYF. The CDR3 DNA sequence: TGTGCCAGCATGCGGGGTACTGTAGAGACCCAGTACTTC.

This chain joins TRBV29-1 and TRBJ2-1; maybe TRBD2 (5 bases). Trimming shortened V by 1 base and J by 7 bases, and 8 bases separated the two germline ends. The CDR3 sequence is 12 residues long. Germline assignment: CDR1 SQVTM and CDR2 ANQGSEA. The CDR3 here is CSVEAGRNEQFF. CDR3 bases: TGCAGCGTTGAAGCGGGAAGGAATGAGCAGTTCTTC.

This chain connects TRBV24-1 to TRBJ2-7; D might be TRBD1 (6 bases). Per germline, CDR1 KGHDR and CDR2 SFDVKD. V dropped 5 bases and J dropped 3 bases, with 16 bases sitting between them. The CDR3 extends over 15 amino acids. The DNA for the CDR3 is TGTGCCACCAGTGCCACAGGGAGTCGAGTCTACGAGCAGTACTTC. Amino acid sequence: CATSATGSRVYEQYF.

V and J are TRBV29-1 and TRBJ1-6; no reliable D call. V was cut by 6 bases and J by 4 bases, with 10 bases left in between. CDR3 length equals 13 residues. The germline V gene has CDR1 SQVTM and CDR2 ANQGSEA. This CDR3 is CSVAPGYNSPLHF. The CDR3 DNA is TGCAGCGTCGCTCCGGGGTATAATTCACCCCTCCACTTT.

The CDR3 reads CASTGTGGAGVGNEQFF. The CDR3 DNA is TGTGCCAGCACCGGGACAGGGGGCGCTGGGGTCGGCAATGAGCAGTTCTTC. This chain joins TRBV21-1 and TRBJ2-1; the table's D call of TRBD1 was not tested on the DNA. TRBV21-1 is recorded as a pseudogene. The CDR3 contains 17 residues.

Only one count was recorded for this clone. V usage is TRBV15 and J usage is TRBJ1-2; TRBD1 agrees at 9 bases. Trimming at V came to 0 bases and at J to 7 bases, leaving 9 bases not matched to a gene. CDR3 size: 16 residues. Germline CDR1 and CDR2: LNHNV and YYDKDF (reference sequence). The CDR3 DNA sequence: TGTGCCACCAGCAGAGATGGTTTCGGGACAGGGAGTGGCTACACCTTC. Translation: CATSRDGFGTGSGYTF.

J is TRBJ1-2 and V is TRBV5-1; D might be TRBD1 (5 bases). CDR1 and CDR2 from the germline V gene are SGHRS and YFSETQ. Trimming stripped 0 bases from V and 5 bases from J, with 8 bases between. The CDR3 consists of 13 residues. CDR3 loop: CASSLDAGYGYTF. The CDR3 nucleotides read TGCGCCAGCAGCTTGGATGCAGGGTATGGCTACACCTTC.

This clone appeared a single time. The genes are TRBV9 and TRBJ2-3, with a possible D match to TRBD1 (5 bases). This CDR3 region has 17 residues. Germline CDR1 reads SGDLS; CDR2 reads YYNGEE. Trimming cost V 4 bases and J 5 bases, with 23 bases left between them. The CDR3 loop is CASSPRSGALKGDTQYF. The CDR3 region has the DNA TGTGCCAGCAGCCCTAGAAGTGGGGCGCTGAAGGGAGATACGCAGTATTTT.

V and J are TRBV9 and TRBJ2-2; D not resolved. This CDR3 has 15 amino acids. CDR1 and CDR2 from the germline V gene are SGDLS and YYNGEE. Between the trimmed V and J ends, which lost 0 bases and 4 bases, there was a span of 10 bases. Here the CDR3 DNA reads TGTGCCAGCAGCGTAGACAGTCCATCCACCGGGGAGCTGTTTTTT. Protein product: CASSVDSPSTGELFF.

V usage is TRBV28 and J usage is TRBJ2-1; perhaps D is TRBD1 or TRBD2 (5 bases each). Germline CDR1 and CDR2: MDHEN and SYDVKM. This CDR3 has 15 residues. The V and J ends lost 4 bases and 5 bases respectively, with 15 bases between them. CDR3 coding DNA: TGTGCCAGCAGTTCCTCCGGGACGAGCAACAATGAGCAGTTCTTC. This gives the protein CASSSSGTSNNEQFF.

This sequence joins TRBV19 and TRBJ1-4; 7 nucleotides line up with TRBD1. CDR3 length equals 16 residues. In germline, CDR1 is LNHDA, CDR2 SQIVND (reference sequence). The V and J ends lost 3 bases and 8 bases, in that order; junction bases with no gene match: 12. CDR3 residues: CASSIINRGNNEKLFF. The CDR3 nucleotides read TGTGCCAGTAGTATCATTAACAGGGGTAATAACGAAAAACTGTTTTTT. Supplemented by reference TRBV19 and TRBJ1-4, the full variable domain reads DGGITQSPKYLFRKEGQNVTLSCEQNLNHDAMYWYRQDPGQGLRLIYYSQIVNDFQKGDIAEGYSVSREKKESFPLTVTSAQKNPTAFYLCASSIINRGNNEKLFFGSGTQLSVL.

In its sample, this clone was seen once. The chain has TRBV7-9 and TRBJ2-3; maybe TRBD2 (6 bases). Between the trimmed V and J ends, which lost 1 base and 3 bases, there was a span of 14 bases. This CDR3 has 16 residues. Germline CDR1 and CDR2: SEHNR and FQNEAQ (reference sequence). The CDR3 reads CASSLGPGRRTDTQYF. As DNA, the CDR3 is TGTGCCAGCAGCTTAGGGCCAGGGAGGAGGACAGATACGCAGTATTTT. Drawing the rest from reference TRBV7-9 and TRBJ2-3, the complete variable domain is DTGVSQNPRHKITKRGQNVTFRCDPISEHNRLYWYRQTLGQGPEFLTYFQNEAQLEKSRLLSDRFSAERPKGSFSTLEIQRTEQGDSAMYLCASSLGPGRRTDTQYFGPGTRLTVL.

The chain links TRBV18 to TRBJ2-1, with 7 bases fitting TRBD1. Germline V lookup: CDR1 KGHSH, CDR2 LQKENI. The trim removed 3 bases at V and 9 bases at J, leaving 11 bases unmatched. The CDR3 is 15 residues long. DNA for the CDR3: TGTGCCAGCTCACCTGACAGGGATCCCATTAGTGAGCAGTTCTTC. This codes for CASSPDRDPISEQFF.

This sequence joins TRBV11-2 and TRBJ2-1, with a possible D match to TRBD2 (6 bases). The V gene lost 5 bases and the J gene lost 14 bases, with 16 bases spanning the gap. This CDR3 is built from 12 residues. Germline CDR1 reads SGHAT; CDR2 reads FQNNGV. The DNA for the CDR3 is TGTGCCAGCAGCCCAGGGACTTCCAGGGAGTTCTTC. Translating it yields CASSPGTSREFF.

The chain has TRBV9 and TRBJ1-1; 7 bases match TRBD1. Germline values: CDR1 SGDLS, CDR2 YYNGEE. The trim removed 1 base at V and 1 base at J, leaving 1 base unmatched. The CDR3 has 14 amino acids. The CDR3 region has the DNA TGTGCCAGCAGCGTAACAGGGGAGAACACTGAAGCTTTCTTT. Amino acid sequence: CASSVTGENTEAFF. The full variable domain, its missing parts supplied by reference TRBV9 and TRBJ1-1, is DSGVTQTPKHLITATGQRVTLRCSPRSGDLSVYWYQQSLDQGLQFLIQYYNGEERAKGNILERFSAQQFPDLHSELNLSSLELGDSALYFCASSVTGENTEAFFGQGTRLTVV.

The chain joins TRBV6-5 to TRBJ2-7; D gene ambiguous. The CDR3 spans 11 residues. The germline V gene has CDR1 MNHEY and CDR2 SVGAGI. With 10 bases removed from V and 3 bases from J, the gap between germline ends came to 10 bases. The chain's CDR3 is CATRADYEQYF. CDR3 DNA sequence: TGTGCCACCCGGGCGGACTACGAGCAGTACTTC.

The V call is TRBV18, the J call TRBJ2-1; 15 bases are a match to TRBD2. The V segment lost 3 bases and the J segment 7 bases; nucleotides outside the gene matches: 13. The CDR3 has 19 residues. Germline assignment: CDR1 KGHSH and CDR2 LQKENI. Written as DNA, the CDR3 is TGTGCCAGCTCACCGCTCGGACTAGCGGGGGGGTCTGGACCTAATGAGCAGTTCTTC. It encodes CASSPLGLAGGSGPNEQFF.